Following are 5 T cell receptor beta chains from one sample sequenced in a study of vaccination effects on CD4 cells after COVID-19. In the ViraFEST assay, antigen-specific CD4+ clonotypes were identified by expansion after peptide-pool stimulation. Between days 9 and 10 of culture, CD4+ T cells were separated out. Testing of the vaccine recipients showed negative nucleocapsid antibodies and no prior SARS-CoV-2 infection. These receptors lack a known antigen. Sequenced by immunoSEQ multiplex PCR; TCRdb stores in-frame clones only, minus some. The repertoire holds roughly 42,000 clones, with more than 65% as singletons. The input for sequencing was CD4+ T cells from PBMCs cultured with HCoV-NL63 spike peptides, taken before COVID-19 vaccination. These receptor sequences come from a human donor who received a COVID-19 vaccine.

CDR3 region: CASRPTGPDEQYV. The CDR3 coding sequence is TGTGCCAGCAGACCGACAGGGCCCGACGAGCAGTACGTC. The chain uses TRBV6-1 and TRBJ2-7, with 7 positions matching TRBD1. The V and J ends lost 6 bases and 5 bases, in that order; junction bases with no gene match: 7. The CDR3 is made up of 13 amino acids. Germline CDR1 reads MNHNS; CDR2 reads SASEGT.

V usage is TRBV5-1 and J usage is TRBJ2-3; weak D call: TRBD1 (6 bases). V dropped 0 bases and J dropped 7 bases, with 18 bases sitting between them. CDR3 length: 16 amino acids. CDR1 SGHRS and CDR2 YFSETQ come from the germline V gene. The CDR3 DNA follows: TGCGCCAGCAGCTTGGGGGGGCAAGGGCTTCTAAATACGCAGTATTTT. This sequence encodes CASSLGGQGLLNTQYF.

This sequence joins TRBV2 and TRBJ1-4; 7 bases line up with TRBD1. From germline, CDR1 is SNHLY and CDR2 FYNNEI. Trimming at V came to 6 bases and at J to 7 bases, leaving 11 bases not matched to a gene. This CDR3 contains 15 residues. The CDR3 region is CASSLDRFAGEKLFF. The DNA of the CDR3 is TGTGCCAGCAGCTTGGACAGGTTTGCGGGTGAAAAACTGTTTTTT.

The chain couples TRBV5-1 to TRBJ1-1; D is ambiguous. Trimming left V 1 base short and J 3 bases short, with 10 bases between. The CDR3 covers 14 residues. Germline CDR1 reads SGHRS; CDR2 reads YFSETQ. CDR3 in DNA: TGCGCCAGCAGCTTGAGGCGGGCGGACACTGAAGCTTTCTTT. Protein sequence: CASSLRRADTEAFF.

The chain recombines TRBV7-2 with TRBJ1-6; 8 bases agree with TRBD1. V gave up 3 bases and J gave up 9 bases; unmatched junction bases: 10. Germline CDR1 SGHTA, CDR2 FQGNSA. The CDR3 contains 16 residues. CDR3: CASSLSPGQGSSPLHF. The CDR3 nucleotides are TGTGCCAGCAGCTTGAGCCCTGGACAGGGCTCTTCACCCCTCCACTTT.